This T cell receptor (beta chain) appears in the sequencing data of a study of blood T cell repertoires in COVID-19. Study background: The United States, Italy and Spain supplied acute and convalescent COVID-19 samples.

Using immunoSEQ multiplex PCR, the repertoire was profiled, and TCRdb retains in-frame clones only, with some absent. The sample records under 200,000 clones, around four fifths being singletons. V lost 3 bases, J lost 0 bases, and 2 bases stayed unmatched. The CDR3 has 14 residues. CDR1 is KGHSH and CDR2 is LQKENI in the germline V gene. The sequenced sample consisted of peripheral blood. The TCR sequence derives from a woman aged 80 or over with active or convalescent COVID-19. The V call is TRBV18, the J call TRBJ2-7, with 7 bases that match TRBD1. CDR3 loop: CASSPPGGSYEQYF. CDR3 coding DNA: TGTGCCAGCTCACCTCCAGGGGGCTCCTACGAGCAGTACTTC.